This T cell receptor (beta chain) was profiled in a study of cytomegalovirus exposure and HLA in healthy donors. Of note for this clone: Its antigen is unknown.

Trimming at V came to 3 bases and at J to 4 bases, leaving 5 bases not matched to a gene. Germline loops: CDR1 SGHRS, CDR2 YFSETQ. This CDR3 has 15 residues. 60 Vbeta and 13 Jbeta primers were used in PCR. Profiled with immunoSEQ multiplex PCR; TCRdb holds only in-frame clones, not every one. The repertoire holds 63,000 or so clones, with about three quarters as singletons. Unrecorded immune exposure was likely among donors, who were nominally healthy when sampled. General study points: High specificity and sensitivity for cytomegalovirus status were reported for the classifier.

The TCR comes from a woman aged 30 to 39 in good health and CMV-seropositive. Sequencing input: PBMCs. V gene TRBV5-1 combines with J gene TRBJ2-1; TRBD1 aligns across 9 bases. DNA for the CDR3: TGCGCCAGCAGCTCTACAGGGGGCGCATACAATGAGCAGTTCTTC. Residues: CASSSTGGAYNEQFF.